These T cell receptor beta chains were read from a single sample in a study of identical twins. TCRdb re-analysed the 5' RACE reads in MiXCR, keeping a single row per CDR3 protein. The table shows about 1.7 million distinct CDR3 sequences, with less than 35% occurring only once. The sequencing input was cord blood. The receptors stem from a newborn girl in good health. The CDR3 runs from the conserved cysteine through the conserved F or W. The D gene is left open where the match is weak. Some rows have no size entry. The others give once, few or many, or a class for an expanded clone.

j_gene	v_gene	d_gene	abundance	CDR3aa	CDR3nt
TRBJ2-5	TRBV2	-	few	CASSAWSGDLAGETQYF	TGTGCCAGCAGTGCCTGGAGTGGGGATTTAGCTGGAGAGACCCAGTACTTC
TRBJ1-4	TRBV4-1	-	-	CASSQSFEKLFF	TGCGCCAGCAGCCAATCCTTTGAAAAACTGTTTTTT
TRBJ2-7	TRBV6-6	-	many	CASSLSRVTYEQYF	TGTGCCAGCAGTCTTTCCAGGGTGACCTACGAGCAGTACTTC
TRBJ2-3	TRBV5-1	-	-	CASSGHLLTGTDTQYF	TGCGCCAGCAGCGGCCACCTATTGACAGGCACAGATACGCAGTATTTT
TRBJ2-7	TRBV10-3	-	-	CAISDPDIILSYEQYF	TGTGCCATCAGTGACCCGGACATTATCCTGTCCTACGAGCAGTACTTC
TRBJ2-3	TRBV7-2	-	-	CASSFIGGGARTDTQYF	TGTGCCAGCAGCTTCATCGGAGGGGGGGCGAGGACAGATACGCAGTATTTT
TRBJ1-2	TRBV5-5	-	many	CASSLGFGRSYGYTF	TGTGCCAGCAGCTTGGGTTTCGGACGGTCCTATGGCTACACCTTC
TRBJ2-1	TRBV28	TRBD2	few	CASTLQGRLAGAEQFF	TGTGCCAGCACCCTCCAGGGGCGTCTAGCGGGAGCTGAGCAGTTCTTC
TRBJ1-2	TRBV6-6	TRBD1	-	CASSYRTGAYGYTF	TGTGCCAGCAGTTACCGGACAGGGGCCTATGGCTACACCTTC
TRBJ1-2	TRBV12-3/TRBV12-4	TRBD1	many	CASSFPQGNYGYTF	TGTGCCAGCAGCTTTCCACAGGGGAACTATGGCTACACCTTC
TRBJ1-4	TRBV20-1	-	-	CSARVPIGTNEKLFF	TGCAGTGCTAGAGTACCCATAGGGACTAATGAAAAACTGTTTTTT
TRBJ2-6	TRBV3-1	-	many	CASSQGSGANVLTF	TGCGCCAGCAGCCAAGGATCTGGGGCCAACGTCCTGACTTTC
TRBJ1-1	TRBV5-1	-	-	CASSLADGHTEAFF	TGCGCCAGCAGCTTGGCCGACGGTCACACTGAAGCTTTCTTT
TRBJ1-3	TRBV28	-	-	CASSVGNTIYF	TGTGCCAGCAGTGTTGGGAACACCATATATTTT
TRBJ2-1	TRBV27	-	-	CASSLSFGAGEQFF	TGTGCCAGCAGTTTATCGTTCGGGGCAGGCGAGCAGTTCTTC
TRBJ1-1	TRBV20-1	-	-	CSATNLRGPFRAFF	TGCAGTGCTACGAATCTCCGGGGCCCCTTCCGGGCTTTCTTT
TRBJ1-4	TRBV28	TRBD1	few	CASSQQSTGYATNEKLFF	TGTGCCAGCAGCCAACAATCGACAGGGTACGCAACTAATGAAAAACTGTTTTTT
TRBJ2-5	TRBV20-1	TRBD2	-	CSARVGGDYQETQYF	TGCAGTGCTAGGGTCGGGGGGGACTACCAAGAGACCCAGTACTTC
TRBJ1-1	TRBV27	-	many	CASSLGRATEAFF	TGTGCCAGCAGCTTAGGCAGGGCGACTGAAGCTTTCTTT
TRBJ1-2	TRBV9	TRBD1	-	CASSVGQGVRYGYTF	TGTGCCAGCAGCGTAGGACAGGGGGTACGCTATGGCTACACCTTC
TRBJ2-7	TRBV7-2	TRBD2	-	CASSLESGSSYNEQYF	TGTGCCAGCAGCTTAGAGAGCGGGAGCTCCTACAATGAGCAGTACTTC
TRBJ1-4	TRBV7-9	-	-	CASSPQWENNEKLFF	TGTGCCAGCAGCCCGCAGTGGGAGAATAATGAAAAACTGTTTTTT
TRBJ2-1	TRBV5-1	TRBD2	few	CASKEVAGSSYNEQFF	TGCGCCAGCAAGGAAGTAGCGGGGAGCTCCTACAATGAGCAGTTCTTC
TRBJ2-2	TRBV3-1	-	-	CASSQDSGHRTGELFF	TGTGCCAGCAGCCAAGATTCGGGACACCGCACCGGGGAGCTGTTTTTT
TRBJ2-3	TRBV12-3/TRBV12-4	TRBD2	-	CASASRGGTDTQYF	TGTGCCAGCGCTTCGCGGGGGGGCACAGATACGCAGTATTTT
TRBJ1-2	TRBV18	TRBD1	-	CASSLATGALYGYTF	TGTGCCAGCTCACTCGCGACAGGGGCCCTCTATGGCTACACCTTC
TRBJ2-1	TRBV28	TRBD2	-	CASSRGLAGGKQFF	TGTGCCAGCAGCCGGGGACTAGCGGGAGGGAAGCAGTTCTTC
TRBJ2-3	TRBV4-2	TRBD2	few	CASSQGGLAGDTQYF	TGTGCCAGCAGCCAAGGTGGACTAGCGGGAGATACGCAGTATTTT
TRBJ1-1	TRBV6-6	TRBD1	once	CASDWGQGRVEAFF	TGTGCCAGCGACTGGGGACAGGGAAGGGTTGAAGCTTTCTTT
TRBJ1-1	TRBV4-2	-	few	CASSQNPDRNTEAFF	TGTGCCAGCAGCCAAAACCCGGACAGGAACACTGAAGCTTTCTTT
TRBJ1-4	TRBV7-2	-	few	CASSRGATTNEKLFF	TGTGCCAGCAGCCGAGGGGCAACGACTAATGAAAAACTGTTTTTT
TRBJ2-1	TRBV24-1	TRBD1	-	CATSGSDRGNGQFF	TGTGCCACCAGTGGAAGCGACAGGGGCAATGGGCAGTTCTTC
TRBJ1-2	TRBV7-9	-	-	CASSQRLSSTNYGYTF	TGTGCCAGCAGCCAAAGATTATCCTCGACTAACTATGGCTACACCTTC
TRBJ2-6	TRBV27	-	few	CASSLSGPRANVLTF	TGTGCCAGCAGTTTATCGGGACCCAGGGCCAACGTCCTGACTTTC
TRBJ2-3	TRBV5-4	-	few	CASTPGLSASTDTQYF	TGTGCCAGCACCCCGGGTCTGTCCGCTAGCACAGATACGCAGTATTTT
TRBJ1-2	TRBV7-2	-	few	CASSLDYPRTKNHGYTF	TGTGCCAGCAGCTTAGATTATCCCCGGACAAAAAATCATGGCTACACCTTC
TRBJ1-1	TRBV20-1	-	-	CSARRQGMGTEAFF	TGCAGTGCTAGGCGGCAAGGGATGGGCACTGAAGCTTTCTTT
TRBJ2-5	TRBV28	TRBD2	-	CASSPSGSLETQYF	TGTGCCAGCAGCCCCAGCGGGAGCTTGGAGACCCAGTACTTC
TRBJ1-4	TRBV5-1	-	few	CASSWTPSAEKLFF	TGCGCCAGCAGCTGGACCCCGTCGGCTGAAAAACTGTTTTTT
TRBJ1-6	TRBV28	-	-	CASRSTGDYNSPLHF	TGTGCCAGCAGGTCGACAGGAGATTATAATTCACCCCTCCACTTT
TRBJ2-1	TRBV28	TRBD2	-	CASSHKGAGTYNEQFF	TGTGCCAGCAGCCACAAGGGAGCGGGAACTTACAATGAGCAGTTCTTC
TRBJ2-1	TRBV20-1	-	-	CSAKTGIYEQFF	TGCAGTGCTAAAACAGGGATTTACGAGCAGTTCTTC
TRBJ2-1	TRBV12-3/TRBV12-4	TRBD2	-	CASSRVASGTYNEQFF	TGTGCCAGCAGTCGAGTGGCTAGCGGTACCTACAATGAGCAGTTCTTC